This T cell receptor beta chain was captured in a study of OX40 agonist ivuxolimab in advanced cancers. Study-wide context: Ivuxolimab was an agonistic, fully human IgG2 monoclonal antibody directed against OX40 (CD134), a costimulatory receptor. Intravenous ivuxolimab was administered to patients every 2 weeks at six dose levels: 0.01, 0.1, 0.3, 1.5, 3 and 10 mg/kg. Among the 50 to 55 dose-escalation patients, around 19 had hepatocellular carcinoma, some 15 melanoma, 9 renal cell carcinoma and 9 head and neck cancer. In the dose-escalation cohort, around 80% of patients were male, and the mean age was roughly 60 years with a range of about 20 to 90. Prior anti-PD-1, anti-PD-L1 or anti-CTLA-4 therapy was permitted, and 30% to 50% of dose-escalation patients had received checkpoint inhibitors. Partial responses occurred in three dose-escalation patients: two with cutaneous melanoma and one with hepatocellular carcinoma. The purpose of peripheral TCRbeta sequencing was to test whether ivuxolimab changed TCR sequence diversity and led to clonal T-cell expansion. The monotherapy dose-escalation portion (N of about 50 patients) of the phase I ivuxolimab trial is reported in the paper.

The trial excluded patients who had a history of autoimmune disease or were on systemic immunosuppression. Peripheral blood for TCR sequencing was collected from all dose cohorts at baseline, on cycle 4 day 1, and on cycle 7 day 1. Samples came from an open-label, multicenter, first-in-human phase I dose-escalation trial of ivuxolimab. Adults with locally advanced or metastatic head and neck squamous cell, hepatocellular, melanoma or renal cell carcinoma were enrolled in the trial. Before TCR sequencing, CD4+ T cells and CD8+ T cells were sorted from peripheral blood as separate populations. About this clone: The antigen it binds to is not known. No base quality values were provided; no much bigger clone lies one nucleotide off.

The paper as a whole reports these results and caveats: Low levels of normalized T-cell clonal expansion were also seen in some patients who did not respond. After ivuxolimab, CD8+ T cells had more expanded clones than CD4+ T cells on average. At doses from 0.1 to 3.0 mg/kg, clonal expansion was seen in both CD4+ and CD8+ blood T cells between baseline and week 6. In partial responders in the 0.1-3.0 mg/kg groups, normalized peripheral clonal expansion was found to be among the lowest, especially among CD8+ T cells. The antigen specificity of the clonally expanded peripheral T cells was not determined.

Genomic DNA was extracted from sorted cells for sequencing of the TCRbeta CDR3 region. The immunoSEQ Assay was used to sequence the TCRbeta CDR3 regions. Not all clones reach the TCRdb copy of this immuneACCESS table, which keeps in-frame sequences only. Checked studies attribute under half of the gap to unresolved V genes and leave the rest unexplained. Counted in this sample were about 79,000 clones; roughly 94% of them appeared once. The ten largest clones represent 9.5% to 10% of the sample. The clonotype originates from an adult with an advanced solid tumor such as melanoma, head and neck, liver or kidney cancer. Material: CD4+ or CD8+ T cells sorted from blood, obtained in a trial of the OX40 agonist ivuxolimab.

At the DNA level, the sequence is TGTGCCAGCAGAGATGCCGGGGGTCCCGGGGAGCTGTTTTTT. Its product reads: CASRDAGGPGELFF. The sequence joins TRBV11-3 to TRBJ2-2, and the D gene may be TRBD2, 6 bases matching. Looking up the germline V gene yields CDR1 SGHNT and CDR2 YENEEA. V and J lose 6 bases and 6 bases, and a span of 14 bases separates them. From its cysteine to its phenylalanine, the CDR3 spans 14 amino acids. Only the CDR3 region is kept as DNA, spanning 42 bases read in frame from base 1.